This T cell receptor (beta chain) was recorded in a study of T cell responses to AZD1222 COVID-19 vaccine. Clones were sequenced by immunoSEQ multiplex PCR, and TCRdb holds only the in-frame ones, with some missing. Here the sample spans 180,000 or so clones, 92% being singletons. Concerning this clone itself: The antigen remains unidentified.

Study-level points and caveats: Increases in Spike-specific TCR breadth and depth were seen after two AZD1222 doses. Seropositive AZD1222 recipients at baseline numbered only five or six.

The CDR3 is 15 residues long. Germline values: CDR1 DFQATT, CDR2 SNEGSKA (reference sequence). Trimming pared 3 bases from V and 2 bases from J, leaving 14 bases between. The clonotype was recovered from an adult who received the AZD1222 COVID-19 vaccine. Sequenced material: peripheral blood, taken 28 days after the second AZD1222 dose. The J gene is TRBJ1-5, the V gene TRBV20-1; D is undetermined. The CDR3 DNA is TGCAGTGCTAGTCCTTACGCGACGGGCAATCAGCCCCAGCATTTT. Translating it yields CSASPYATGNQPQHF.